The 29 T cell receptor beta chains reported below all come from one sample, sequenced in a study of blood T cell repertoires in COVID-19. Sequencing used immunoSEQ multiplex PCR; TCRdb keeps in-frame clones, though not all of them. The repertoire consists of around 250,000 clones, with over 75% occurring once and the leading ten covering around 15%. Sequencing used PBMCs or T cells enriched from blood (not recorded which). Source of these receptors: a man aged 18 to 35 who had recovered from COVID-19.

This chain joins TRBV7-2 and TRBJ2-3; no clear D. Trimming removed 1 base at V and 2 bases at J, with 19 bases between. The CDR3 loop spans 18 amino acids. Germline V gives CDR1 SGHTA, CDR2 FQGNSA. CDR3 sequence (DNA): TGTGCCAGCAGCTTAGGCGAACCAACGGTCGAGATCACAGATACGCAGTATTTT. It is translated as CASSLGEPTVEITDTQYF. The variable domain in full, completed from reference TRBV7-2 and TRBJ2-3, reads GAGVSQSPSNKVTEKGKDVELRCDPISGHTALYWYRQSLGQGLEFLIYFQGNSAPDKSGLPSDRFSAERTGGSVSTLTIQRTQQEDSAVYLCASSLGEPTVEITDTQYFGPGTRLTVL.

CDR3 in DNA: TGCGCCAGCAGTACAGGGACCTCAACTGAAGCTTTCTTT. Translated: CASSTGTSTEAFF. V gene TRBV5-1 combines with J gene TRBJ1-1, with a possible D match to TRBD1 (6 bases). CDR1 SGHRS and CDR2 YFSETQ come from the germline V gene. The CDR3 has 13 residues. Trimming stripped 5 bases from V and 5 bases from J, with 13 bases between. Filled out from reference TRBV5-1 and TRBJ1-1, the complete variable domain reads KAGVTQTPRYLIKTRGQQVTLSCSPISGHRSVSWYQQTPGQGLQFLFEYFSETQRNKGNFPGRFSGRQFSNSRSEMNVSTLELGDSALYLCASSTGTSTEAFFGQGTRLTVV.

The chain joins TRBV11-2 to TRBJ2-2; TRBD2 matches 7 bases. J was trimmed by 1 base and V by 4 bases; bases with no gene match: 9. CDR1 SGHAT and CDR2 FQNNGV come from the germline V gene. This CDR3 is 17 amino acids long. Written as DNA, the CDR3 is TGTGCCAGCAGCTCCCTTAAAGGGAGGGTGAACACCGGGGAGCTGTTTTTT. Amino acids: CASSSLKGRVNTGELFF.

The chain uses TRBV10-1 and TRBJ2-1; 15 nucleotides match TRBD2. CDR3 size: 18 residues. CDR1 is WNHNN, CDR2 SYGVQD, per germline (reference sequence). The V segment lost 6 bases and the J segment 8 bases; nucleotides outside the gene matches: 14. This CDR3 is CASSVHLGLAGGPDEQFF. CDR3 DNA: TGCGCCAGCAGCGTCCACCTTGGACTAGCGGGAGGGCCGGATGAGCAGTTCTTC.

This sequence joins TRBV10-2 and TRBJ2-3, with TRBD2 matching 11 bases. This CDR3 has 14 residues. CDR1 is WSHSY and CDR2 is SAAADI in the germline V gene. V gave up 6 bases and J gave up 5 bases; unmatched junction bases: 4. The CDR3 DNA is TGCGCCAGCAGGGTAGCGGGAGGGGGAGATACGCAGTATTTT. It yields the protein CASRVAGGGDTQYF.

This chain connects TRBV30 to TRBJ1-6, with TRBD1 as a possible D gene (5 bases). V gave up 3 bases and J gave up 9 bases, with 18 bases separating them. CDR1 is GTSNPN, CDR2 SVGIG, per germline (reference sequence). The CDR3 is made up of 15 amino acids. The CDR3 DNA sequence: TGTGCCTGGAGCACCGGGGGGTCTGGAGCTTCACCCCTCCACTTT. This encodes CAWSTGGSGASPLHF.

The chain recombines TRBV5-1 with TRBJ1-6; D is undetermined. Trimming removed 3 bases from V and 10 bases from J, with 17 bases in between. In germline, CDR1 is SGHRS, CDR2 YFSETQ. The CDR3 is made up of 15 amino acids. In nucleotides, the CDR3 is TGCGCCAGCAGCTCCTTAGACGGGATTCGCTCACCCCTCCACTTT. Its protein is CASSSLDGIRSPLHF.

The rearrangement links TRBV19 to TRBJ2-2; 12 bases line up with TRBD2. The junction had 13 bases not matched to a gene; V was cut back by 10 bases and J by 7 bases. CDR1 and CDR2 (germline): LNHDA, SQIVND (reference sequence). This CDR3 contains 16 residues. For the CDR3, the DNA is TGTGCCACCGGAACCCTAGCGGGGGGGCCGATCGGGGAGCTGTTTTTT. Its protein is CATGTLAGGPIGELFF.

The chain couples TRBV30 to TRBJ1-4; D ambiguous. The length of the CDR3 is 15 residues. Germline CDR1 and CDR2: GTSNPN and SVGIG (reference sequence). With 0 bases removed from V and 7 bases from J, the gap between germline ends came to 15 bases. For the CDR3, the DNA is TGTGCCTGGAGTGTACGTCGCAGCGGATCTGAAAAACTGTTTTTT. Translated: CAWSVRRSGSEKLFF.

This clone was observed once. This rearrangement joins TRBV6-5 to TRBJ2-1, with 7 bases lining up with TRBD1. Germline loops: CDR1 MNHEY, CDR2 SVGAGI. Trimming removed 4 bases from V and 4 bases from J; junction bases left unmatched: 10. CDR3 length: 16 amino acids. CDR3 sequence reads: CASSLSRQGPYNEQFF. As DNA, the CDR3 is TGTGCCAGCAGTTTATCCCGACAGGGTCCGTACAATGAGCAGTTCTTC.

The J gene is TRBJ1-1, the V gene TRBV2, with D tentatively TRBD1 (5 bases). V lost 2 bases, J lost 3 bases, and 7 bases lay in between. The CDR3 is 13 residues long. From germline, CDR1 is SNHLY and CDR2 FYNNEI. CDR3 bases: TGTGCCAGCAGTGAAAGGGGTTACACTGAAGCTTTCTTT. It specifies CASSERGYTEAFF.

The V and J genes are TRBV5-1 and TRBJ2-5; 7 positions agree with TRBD1. The CDR3 is 16 residues long. Germline assignment: CDR1 SGHRS and CDR2 YFSETQ. With 3 bases clipped from V and 2 bases from J, the junction kept 10 bases outside the gene matches. The CDR3 DNA sequence: TGCGCCAGCAGCTCCCAACCAACAGGGGAACAAGAGACCCAGTACTTC. This encodes CASSSQPTGEQETQYF. Drawing the rest from reference TRBV5-1 and TRBJ2-5, the complete variable domain is KAGVTQTPRYLIKTRGQQVTLSCSPISGHRSVSWYQQTPGQGLQFLFEYFSETQRNKGNFPGRFSGRQFSNSRSEMNVSTLELGDSALYLCASSSQPTGEQETQYFGPGTRLLVL.

V usage is TRBV5-5 and J usage is TRBJ2-5; 10 positions match TRBD2. J lost 4 bases, V lost 3 bases, and 9 bases had no gene match. This CDR3 has 16 residues. CDR1 is SGHKS and CDR2 is YYEKEE in the germline V gene (reference sequence). The DNA of the CDR3 is TGTGCCAGCAGCTACTCTAGCGGGAGCGTCGGAGAGACCCAGTACTTC. Protein: CASSYSSGSVGETQYF.

CDR3 sequence (DNA): TGCGCCAGCAGCTTGGTAGGCGGATTCTCTGGGGCCAACGTCCTGACTTTC. This translates into CASSLVGGFSGANVLTF. The rearrangement uses TRBV5-1 and TRBJ2-6; unclear D gene. CDR3 length: 17 residues. V gave up 0 bases and J gave up 0 bases, with 10 bases separating them. From germline, CDR1 is SGHRS and CDR2 YFSETQ.

Judged by abundance, this clone is medium-sized. As DNA, the CDR3 is TGTGCCACCCAGGAAGGCGGGAGTGTAACAGATACGCAGTATTTT. This sequence encodes CATQEGGSVTDTQYF. The rearrangement joins TRBV19 to TRBJ2-3, with TRBD2 matching 7 bases. The trim removed 10 bases at V and 3 bases at J, leaving 13 bases unmatched. This CDR3 has 15 residues. Germline V lookup: CDR1 LNHDA, CDR2 SQIVND (reference sequence).

The chain recombines TRBV2 with TRBJ1-2; 7 nucleotides agree with TRBD1. CDR3 size: 12 residues. V trimming: 4 bases; J trimming: 7 bases; junction bases outside the gene matches: 3. Looked up from germline, CDR1 is SNHLY and CDR2 is FYNNEI. CDR3: CASSAQGGGYTF. The CDR3 nucleotides read TGTGCCAGCAGTGCTCAGGGGGGTGGCTACACCTTC.

J is TRBJ2-3 and V is TRBV5-4; D not certain. Trimming took off 2 bases at V and 0 bases at J, with 7 bases between the two ends. The CDR3 is 14 amino acids. Germline CDR1 SGHNT, CDR2 YYREEE (reference sequence). CDR3: CASSFTTSTDTQYF. For the CDR3, the DNA is TGTGCCAGCAGCTTCACGACAAGCACAGATACGCAGTATTTT.

The V call is TRBV27, the J call TRBJ2-1, with 7 bases that match TRBD2. This CDR3 has 15 amino acids. Losses at the gene ends were 6 bases for V and 4 bases for J; bases not matched to a gene: 9. Germline CDR1 and CDR2: MNHEY and SMNVEV (reference sequence). CDR3 coding DNA: TGTGCCAGCAGCTATAGCCGGGGAGGGTACAATGAGCAGTTCTTC. This encodes CASSYSRGGYNEQFF.

This clone was observed a handful of times. The chain has TRBV28 and TRBJ2-3; 7 bases are a match to TRBD2. The V segment lost 2 bases and the J segment 1 base; nucleotides outside the gene matches: 3. Germline values: CDR1 MDHEN, CDR2 SYDVKM. The CDR3 length is 15 residues. The CDR3 sequence is CASSLITSGTDTQYF. In DNA form, the CDR3 reads TGTGCCAGCAGTTTAATCACTAGCGGCACAGATACGCAGTATTTT.

The chain employs TRBV9 and TRBJ1-4; D not resolved. The CDR3 is made up of 14 amino acids. Trimming removed 0 bases at V and 8 bases at J, with 11 bases between. Germline V gene sequence: CDR1 SGDLS, CDR2 YYNGEE. CDR3 sequence: CASSVGAEPEKLFF. CDR3 nucleotide sequence: TGTGCCAGCAGCGTAGGGGCAGAGCCGGAAAAACTGTTTTTT.

The gene calls are TRBV27 and TRBJ1-3, with no clear D. Between the trimmed V and J ends, which lost 0 bases and 4 bases, there was a span of 7 bases. The CDR3 covers 14 residues. The germline gives CDR1 MNHEY, CDR2 SMNVEV (reference sequence). The CDR3 protein is CASSLSGLGNTIYF. CDR3 sequence (DNA): TGTGCCAGCAGTTTATCCGGGTTAGGAAACACCATATATTTT.

This chain uses TRBV5-5 with TRBJ1-2, with 11 bases matching TRBD1. V dropped 4 bases and J dropped 8; count of bases not matched to a gene: 10. This CDR3 comprises 15 residues. Per germline, CDR1 SGHKS and CDR2 YYEKEE (reference sequence). CDR3 bases: TGTGCCAGCAGCGAACCCGGACAGGGGGCGCGGGGCTACACCTTC. It codes for CASSEPGQGARGYTF.

Turning to this clone: This CDR3 is also generated by other DNA sequences in the sample. CDR3 sequence: CASSPRQGSNEKLFF. DNA for the CDR3: TGTGCCAGCAGCCCGAGACAGGGTTCTAATGAAAAACTGTTTTTT. This chain uses TRBV7-9 with TRBJ1-4, with TRBD1 matching over 7 bases. With V trimmed by 5 bases and J by 3 bases, 6 bases remained unmatched. The germline gives CDR1 SEHNR, CDR2 FQNEAQ (reference sequence). This CDR3 is 15 amino acids long.

V and J are TRBV10-2 and TRBJ2-7; D gene unclear. Germline V gene data show CDR1 as WSHSY and CDR2 as SAAADI. The CDR3 consists of 13 residues. Trimming left V 6 bases short and J 0 bases short, with 9 bases between. In nucleotides, the CDR3 is TGCGCCAGCAGGGTCTCGGGCTCCTACGAGCAGTACTTC. Protein: CASRVSGSYEQYF.

The chain joins TRBV11-2 to TRBJ2-2, with 10 bases identical to TRBD2. This CDR3 comprises 16 residues. Germline loops: CDR1 SGHAT, CDR2 FQNNGV. The V segment lost 4 bases and the J segment 5 bases; nucleotides outside the gene matches: 7. In DNA, the CDR3 is TGTGCCAGCAGCTCAGCGGGAGGGCCTAGAACCGGGGAGCTGTTTTTT. Translated, it gives CASSSAGGPRTGELFF.

The rearrangement links TRBV5-1 to TRBJ2-1; 8 bases are shared with TRBD2. This CDR3 is built from 15 residues. Trimming cost V 4 bases and J 8 bases; bases outside gene matches: 11. Germline lookup yields CDR1 SGHRS and CDR2 YFSETQ. CDR3 sequence: CASSPSGSSAHEQFF. In DNA, the CDR3 is TGCGCCAGCAGCCCCAGCGGGAGCTCTGCCCATGAGCAGTTCTTC.

This clone was seen just once. The chain has TRBV28 and TRBJ1-2; D gene ambiguous. The CDR3 is 14 amino acids. Germline loops: CDR1 MDHEN, CDR2 SYDVKM. Trimming removed 6 bases from V and 5 bases from J, with 16 bases in between. CDR3 DNA: TGTGCCAGCAGCCCATTGCGGAACCCTTATGGCTACACCTTC. Translated: CASSPLRNPYGYTF.

The genes are TRBV5-1 and TRBJ2-5; 8 bases line up with TRBD1. V lost 7 bases to trimming and J lost 5 bases; unmatched junction nucleotides: 7. Per the germline V gene, CDR1 is SGHRS and CDR2 is YFSETQ. This CDR3 comprises 13 residues. The CDR3 here is CASGMTGEETQYF. CDR3 sequence (DNA): TGCGCCAGCGGGATGACAGGGGAGGAGACCCAGTACTTC. The full variable domain, its missing parts supplied by reference TRBV5-1 and TRBJ2-5, is KAGVTQTPRYLIKTRGQQVTLSCSPISGHRSVSWYQQTPGQGLQFLFEYFSETQRNKGNFPGRFSGRQFSNSRSEMNVSTLELGDSALYLCASGMTGEETQYFGPGTRLLVL.

Written as DNA, the CDR3 is TGTGCCAGCAGCTTCGGGGGCTACGAGCAGTACTTC. Translating gives CASSFGGYEQYF. The chain joins TRBV5-5 to TRBJ2-7, with D perhaps TRBD2 (6 bases). CDR1 is SGHKS and CDR2 is YYEKEE in the germline V gene (reference sequence). The CDR3 consists of 12 residues. V lost 2 bases to trimming and J lost 3 bases, with 6 bases between them.